The 10 T cell receptor beta chains in this list originate from one sample, sequenced in a study of vaccination and CD4 T cells after COVID-19. Sequencing of DNA taken from cultured CD4+ T cells relied on the Oncomine TCR Beta short-read assay. TCRdb re-analysed the PCR reads in MiXCR, keeping a single row per CDR3 protein. The table lists roughly 13,000 distinct CDR3 sequences, 35% of them singletons. The sample's treatment: roughly ten-day PBMC culture with coronavirus spike peptide pools or control peptides (ViraFEST assay). The antigens these receptors bind are not known. Material for sequencing was CD4+ T cells from blood, cultured in vitro. These receptors all come from a human donor who had recovered from COVID-19.

V and J are TRBV5-4 and TRBJ2-1, with 15 bases fitting TRBD2. Germline V gene data show CDR1 as SGHNT and CDR2 as YYREEE (reference sequence). Germline trimming cut 3 bases from V and 3 bases from J; bases unmatched to any gene: 1. The CDR3 runs to 16 residues. The CDR3 coding sequence is TGTGCCAGCAGCTCGGGACTAGCGGGGGGCTACAATGAGCAGTTCTTC. It yields the protein CASSSGLAGGYNEQFF.

The V gene is TRBV12-5, the J gene TRBJ2-3; D remains ambiguous. Germline V CDR1 and CDR2: LGHNT, FRNRAP. The length of the CDR3 is 12 residues. Trimming took off 1 base at V and 8 bases at J, with 7 bases between the two ends. The CDR3 is CASGLGVGTQYF. CDR3 in DNA: TGTGCTAGTGGTTTGGGTGTGGGTACGCAGTATTTT. The full variable domain, completed using reference TRBV12-5 and TRBJ2-3, is DARVTQTPRHKVTEMGQEVTMRCQPILGHNTVFWYRQTMMQGLELLAYFRNRAPLDDSGMPKDRFSAEMPDATLATLKIQPSEPRDSAVYFCASGLGVGTQYFGPGTRLTVL.

This clonotype was detected only once. The genes are TRBV20-1 and TRBJ2-1; 10 bases match TRBD1. This CDR3 has 16 residues. V was pared by 0 bases and J by 10 bases, with 12 bases of the junction left unmatched. Germline values: CDR1 DFQATT, CDR2 SNEGSKA (reference sequence). CDR3 in amino acids: CSARDPLLGQGKEQFF. CDR3 sequence (DNA): TGCAGTGCTAGAGACCCGCTACTGGGACAGGGGAAGGAGCAGTTCTTC.

This clonotype was detected only a few times. The rearrangement uses TRBV6-1 and TRBJ2-2; D uncertain. Germline V gene sequence: CDR1 MNHNS, CDR2 SASEGT. V lost 8 bases to trimming and J lost 0 bases, with 13 bases between them. The CDR3 contains 15 residues. CDR3 DNA sequence: TGTGCCAGCTCCCCTATGGGGACGAACACCGGGGAGCTGTTTTTT. This codes for CASSPMGTNTGELFF.

This chain connects TRBV28 to TRBJ1-3; 9 nucleotides match TRBD1. The V and J ends lost 5 bases and 0 bases, in that order; junction bases with no gene match: 8. The germline V gene encodes CDR1 MDHEN and CDR2 SYDVKM. This CDR3 region has 17 residues. CDR3 DNA: TGTGCCAGCAGTAGACCGGGACAGGGACACTCTGGAAACACCATATATTTT. It is translated as CASSRPGQGHSGNTIYF.

A single count supports this clonotype. The V gene is TRBV19, the J gene TRBJ1-4, with 7 nucleotides matching TRBD1. Germline-derived CDR1 and CDR2 are LNHDA and SQIVND (reference sequence). Trimming removed 1 base from V and 7 bases from J; junction bases left unmatched: 6. The length of the CDR3 is 15 residues. CDR3 residues: CASSIGGGIVEKLFF. The CDR3 DNA follows: TGTGCCAGTAGTATAGGAGGGGGCATCGTTGAAAAACTGTTTTTT.

This clonotype has only a few counts. The chain uses TRBV27 and TRBJ2-1; 9 bases agree with TRBD2. The V segment lost 7 bases and the J segment 4 bases; nucleotides outside the gene matches: 8. Germline V gene lookup returns CDR1 MNHEY and CDR2 SMNVEV (reference sequence). The CDR3 runs 15 residues. CDR3 protein: CASTRGTSRYNEQFF. Here the CDR3 DNA reads TGTGCCAGCACCCGAGGGACTAGCAGATACAATGAGCAGTTCTTC.

The table lists this clonotype with a few counts. The genes are TRBV20-1 and TRBJ2-1, with TRBD2 identical over 11 bases. Germline V CDR1 and CDR2: DFQATT, SNEGSKA (reference sequence). The V segment lost 5 bases and the J segment 11 bases; nucleotides outside the gene matches: 11. This CDR3 contains 14 residues. Here the CDR3 reads CSADHRTSGYQQFF. CDR3 in DNA: TGCAGTGCTGACCATAGGACTAGCGGGTACCAGCAGTTCTTC.

The chain employs TRBV12-3 or TRBV12-4 and TRBJ1-2, with D uncertain. This CDR3 spans 14 amino acids. V was shortened by 8 bases and J by 2 bases, with 15 bases between the two germline ends. CDR3: CASVRGEMNYGYTF. In DNA, the CDR3 is TGTGCCAGCGTTCGGGGAGAGATGAACTATGGCTACACCTTC.

The rearrangement uses TRBV6-1 and TRBJ2-2, with D possibly being TRBD2 (7 bases). V lost 6 bases and J 8 bases, leaving 22 bases between the germline ends. CDR1 MNHNS and CDR2 SASEGT come from the germline V gene. The CDR3 is made up of 16 amino acids. For the CDR3, the DNA is TGTGCCAGCAGCCGACCAATCCAAGGGGGGGCTGGGGAGCTGTTTTTT. Translated: CASSRPIQGGAGELFF.